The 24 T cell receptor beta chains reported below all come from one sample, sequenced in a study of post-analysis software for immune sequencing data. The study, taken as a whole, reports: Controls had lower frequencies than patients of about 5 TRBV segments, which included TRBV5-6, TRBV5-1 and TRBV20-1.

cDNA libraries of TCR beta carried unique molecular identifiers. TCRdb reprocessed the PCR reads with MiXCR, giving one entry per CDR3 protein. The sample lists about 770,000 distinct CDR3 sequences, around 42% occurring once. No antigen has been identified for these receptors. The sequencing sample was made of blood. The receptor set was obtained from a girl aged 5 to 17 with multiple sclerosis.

Written as DNA, the CDR3 is TGTGCCAGCAGCGTAGAGGTCGACAATTTTGATGAGCAGTTCTTC. Translating it yields CASSVEVDNFDEQFF. J is TRBJ2-1 and V is TRBV9; no clear D gene. V dropped 0 bases and J dropped 8 bases, with 15 bases sitting between them. Germline V gene lookup returns CDR1 SGDLS and CDR2 YYNGEE. The CDR3 consists of 15 residues.

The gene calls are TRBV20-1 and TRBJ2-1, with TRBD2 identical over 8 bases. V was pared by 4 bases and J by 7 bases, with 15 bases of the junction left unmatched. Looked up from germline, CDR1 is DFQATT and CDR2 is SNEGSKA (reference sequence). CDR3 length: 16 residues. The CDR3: CSAIGIREGPGNEQFF. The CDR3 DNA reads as TGCAGTGCTATTGGTATTCGGGAGGGCCCGGGGAATGAGCAGTTCTTC.

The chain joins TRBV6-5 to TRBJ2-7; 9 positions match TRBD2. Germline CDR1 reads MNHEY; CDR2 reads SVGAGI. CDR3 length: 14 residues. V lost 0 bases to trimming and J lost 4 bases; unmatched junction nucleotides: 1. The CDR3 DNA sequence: TGTGCCAGCAGTTACTCGGGACTAGCATACGAGCAGTACTTC. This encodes CASSYSGLAYEQYF.

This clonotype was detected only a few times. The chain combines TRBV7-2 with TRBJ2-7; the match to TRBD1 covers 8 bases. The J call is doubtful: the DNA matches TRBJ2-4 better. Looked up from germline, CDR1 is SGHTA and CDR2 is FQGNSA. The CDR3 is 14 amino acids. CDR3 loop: CASSDRGRSDIQYF. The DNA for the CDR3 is TGTGCCAGCAGCGACAGGGGTAGGAGTGACATTCAGTACTTC.

The DNA for the CDR3 is TGTGCCTGGAGTTCCACGGACCCCAGTGAGCAGTTCTTC. Translation gives CAWSSTDPSEQFF. The V and J genes are TRBV30 and TRBJ2-1; D remains unclear. Germline values: CDR1 GTSNPN, CDR2 SVGIG (reference sequence). Trimming removed 2 bases at V and 9 bases at J, with 14 bases between. This CDR3 region has 13 residues.

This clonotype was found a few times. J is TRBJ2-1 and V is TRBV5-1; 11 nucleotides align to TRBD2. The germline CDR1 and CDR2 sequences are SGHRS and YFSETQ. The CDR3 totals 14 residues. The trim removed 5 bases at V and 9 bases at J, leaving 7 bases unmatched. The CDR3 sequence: CASRPTSGIGEQFF. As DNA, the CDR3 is TGCGCCAGCAGGCCGACTAGCGGGATTGGTGAGCAGTTCTTC.

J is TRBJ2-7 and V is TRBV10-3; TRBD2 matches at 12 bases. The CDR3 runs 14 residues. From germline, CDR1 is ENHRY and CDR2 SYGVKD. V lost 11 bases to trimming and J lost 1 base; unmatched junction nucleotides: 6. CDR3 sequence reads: CAATGLAGSYEQYF. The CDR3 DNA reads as TGTGCCGCGACTGGACTAGCGGGGTCCTACGAGCAGTACTTC.

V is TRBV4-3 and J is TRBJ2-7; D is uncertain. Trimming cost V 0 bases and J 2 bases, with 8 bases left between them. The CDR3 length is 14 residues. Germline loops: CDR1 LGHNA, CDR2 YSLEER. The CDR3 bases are TGCGCCAGCAGCCAAGATAGGACCCCCTACGAGCAGTACTTC. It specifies CASSQDRTPYEQYF.

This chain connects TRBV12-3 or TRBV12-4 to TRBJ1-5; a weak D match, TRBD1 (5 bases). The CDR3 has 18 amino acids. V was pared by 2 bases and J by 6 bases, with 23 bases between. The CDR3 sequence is CASSLRQGTHPAGQPQHF. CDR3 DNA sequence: TGTGCCAGCAGTTTACGGCAGGGAACCCATCCGGCAGGTCAGCCCCAGCATTTT.

This chain's CDR3 is CASRGPWNGYTF. In DNA, the CDR3 is TGTGCCAGCAGGGGGCCCTGGAATGGCTACACCTTC. The chain combines TRBV12-3 or TRBV12-4 with TRBJ1-2, with a possible D match to TRBD1 (5 bases). V was clipped by 6 bases and J by 6 bases, with 11 bases between them. CDR3 length equals 12 residues.

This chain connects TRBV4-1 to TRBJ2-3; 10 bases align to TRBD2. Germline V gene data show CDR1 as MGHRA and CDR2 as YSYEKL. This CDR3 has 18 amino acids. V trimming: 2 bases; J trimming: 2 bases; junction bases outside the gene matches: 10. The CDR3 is CASSQPFSLAGDTDTQYF. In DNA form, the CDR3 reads TGCGCCAGCAGCCAACCATTCTCTCTAGCGGGAGACACAGATACGCAGTATTTT.

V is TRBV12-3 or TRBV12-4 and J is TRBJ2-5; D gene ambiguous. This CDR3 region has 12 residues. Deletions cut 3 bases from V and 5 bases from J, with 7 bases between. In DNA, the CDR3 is TGTGCCAGCAGTTTCTGGCGGGAGACCCAGTACTTC. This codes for CASSFWRETQYF.

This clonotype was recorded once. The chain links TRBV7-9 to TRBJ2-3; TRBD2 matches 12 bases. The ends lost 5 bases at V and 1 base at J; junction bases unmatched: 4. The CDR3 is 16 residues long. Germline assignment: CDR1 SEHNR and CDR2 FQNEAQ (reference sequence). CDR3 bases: TGTGCCAGCAGCCCTAGCGGGAGGGGTGGCACAGATACGCAGTATTTT. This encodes CASSPSGRGGTDTQYF. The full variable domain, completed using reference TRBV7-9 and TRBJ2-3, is DTGVSQNPRHKITKRGQNVTFRCDPISEHNRLYWYRQTLGQGPEFLTYFQNEAQLEKSRLLSDRFSAERPKGSFSTLEIQRTEQGDSAMYLCASSPSGRGGTDTQYFGPGTRLTVL.

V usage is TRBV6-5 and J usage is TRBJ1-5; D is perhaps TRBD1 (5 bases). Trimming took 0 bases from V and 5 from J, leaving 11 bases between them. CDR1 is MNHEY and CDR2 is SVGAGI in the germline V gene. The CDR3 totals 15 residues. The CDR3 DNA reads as TGTGCCAGCAGTTACTCGATTACGGGGGATCAGCCCCAGCATTTT. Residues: CASSYSITGDQPQHF.

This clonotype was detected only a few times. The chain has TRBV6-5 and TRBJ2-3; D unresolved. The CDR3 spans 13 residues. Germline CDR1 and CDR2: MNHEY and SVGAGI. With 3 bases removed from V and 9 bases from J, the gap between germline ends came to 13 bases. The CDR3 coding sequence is TGTGCCAGCAGTTATCCGCCCAATCCCACGCAGTATTTT. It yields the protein CASSYPPNPTQYF.

CDR3 in amino acids: CASSQVEGDTQYF. For the CDR3, the DNA is TGCGCCAGCAGCCAAGTTGAAGGAGATACGCAGTATTTT. J is TRBJ2-3 and V is TRBV4-1; no clear D gene. Trimming took 1 base from V and 5 from J, leaving 7 bases between them. The CDR3 is 13 residues long. CDR1 and CDR2 (germline): MGHRA, YSYEKL.

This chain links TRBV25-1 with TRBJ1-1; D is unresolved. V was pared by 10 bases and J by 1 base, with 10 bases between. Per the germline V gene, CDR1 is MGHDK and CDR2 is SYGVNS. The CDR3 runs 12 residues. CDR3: CAIRGRNTEAFF. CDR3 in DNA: TGTGCCATCCGCGGAAGGAACACTGAAGCTTTCTTT. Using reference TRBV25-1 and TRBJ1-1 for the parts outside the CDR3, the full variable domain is EADIYQTPRYLVIGTGKKITLECSQTMGHDKMYWYQQDPGMELHLIHYSYGVNSTEKGDLSSESTVSRIRTEHFPLTLESARPSHTSQYLCAIRGRNTEAFFGQGTRLTVV.

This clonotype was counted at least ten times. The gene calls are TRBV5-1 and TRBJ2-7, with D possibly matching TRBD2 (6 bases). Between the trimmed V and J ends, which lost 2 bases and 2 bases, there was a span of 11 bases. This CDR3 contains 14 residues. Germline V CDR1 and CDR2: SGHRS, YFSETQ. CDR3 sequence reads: CASSFAGSPYEQYF. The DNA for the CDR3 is TGCGCCAGCAGCTTCGCCGGGAGCCCCTACGAGCAGTACTTC.

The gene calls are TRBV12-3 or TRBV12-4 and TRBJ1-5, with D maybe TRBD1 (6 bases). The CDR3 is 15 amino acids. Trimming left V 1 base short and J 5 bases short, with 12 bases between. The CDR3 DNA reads TGTGCCAGCAGTTTAGGGTGGCAGGGGTATCAGCCCCAGCATTTT. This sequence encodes CASSLGWQGYQPQHF.

The CDR3 DNA is TGTGCCAGCAGTGAATTGGCAGGGTCATATTCACCCCTCCACTTT. It translates to CASSELAGSYSPLHF. The chain has TRBV2 and TRBJ1-6; possible D gene TRBD1, 5 bases. Germline CDR1 and CDR2: SNHLY and FYNNEI. The CDR3 has 15 amino acids. Trimming cost V 2 bases and J 8 bases, with 13 bases left between them.

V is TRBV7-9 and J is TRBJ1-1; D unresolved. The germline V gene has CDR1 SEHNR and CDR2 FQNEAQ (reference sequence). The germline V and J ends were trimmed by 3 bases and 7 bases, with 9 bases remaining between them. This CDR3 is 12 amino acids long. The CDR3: CASSFQTVEAFF. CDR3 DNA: TGTGCCAGCAGCTTCCAGACGGTTGAAGCTTTCTTT.

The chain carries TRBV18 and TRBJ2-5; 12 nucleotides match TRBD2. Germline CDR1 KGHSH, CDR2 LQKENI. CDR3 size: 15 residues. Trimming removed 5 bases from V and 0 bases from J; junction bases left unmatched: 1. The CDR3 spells CASSTSGRYQETQYF. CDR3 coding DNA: TGTGCCAGCTCAACTAGCGGGAGGTACCAAGAGACCCAGTACTTC. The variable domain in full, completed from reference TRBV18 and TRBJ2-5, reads NAGVMQNPRHLVRRRGQEARLRCSPMKGHSHVYWYRQLPEEGLKFMVYLQKENIIDESGMPKERFSAEFPKEGPSILRIQQVVRGDSAAYFCASSTSGRYQETQYFGPGTRLLVL.

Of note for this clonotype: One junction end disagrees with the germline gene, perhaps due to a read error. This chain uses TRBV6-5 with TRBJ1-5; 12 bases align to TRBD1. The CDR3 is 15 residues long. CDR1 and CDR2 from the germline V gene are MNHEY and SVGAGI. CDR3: CASKQGTGGNRPQHF. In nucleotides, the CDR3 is TGTGCCAGCAAACAAGGGACAGGGGGCAATCGGCCCCAGCATTTT.

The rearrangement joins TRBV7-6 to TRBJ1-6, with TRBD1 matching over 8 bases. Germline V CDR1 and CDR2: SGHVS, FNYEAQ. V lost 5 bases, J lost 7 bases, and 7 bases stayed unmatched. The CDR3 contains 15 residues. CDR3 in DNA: TGTGCCAGCAGCCAAGGACAGGGCCTGAATTCACCCCTCCACTTT. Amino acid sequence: CASSQGQGLNSPLHF. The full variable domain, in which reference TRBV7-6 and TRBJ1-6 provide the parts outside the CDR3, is GAGVSQSPRYKVTKRGQDVALRCDPISGHVSLYWYRQALGQGPEFLTYFNYEAQQDKSGLPNDRFSAERPEGSISTLTIQRTEQRDSAMYRCASSQGQGLNSPLHFGNGTRLTVT.